These T cell receptor beta chains were read from a single sample in a study of TIL therapy for anti-PD-1-resistant metastatic lung cancer. The method was immunoSEQ multiplex PCR; TCRdb's version includes in-frame clones alone and lacks a portion of them. This sample carries roughly 26,000 clones, over 55% of them seen once, and the ten largest clones take around 6.9%. This specimen was tumor tissue, taken at baseline. Every receptor here comes from a person between 30 and 79 years old with non-small cell lung cancer. Both conserved end residues are part of each CDR3. Fields, in order: clone size, J gene, V gene, CDR3 protein. Clone sizes are given selectively: once, few, many, or a class where the clone is expanded.

clone_size: .; j_call: TRBJ2-5; v_call: TRBV25-1; cdr3_aa: CASSELGDGQQETQYF
clone_size: .; j_call: .; v_call: TRBV5-4; cdr3_aa: CASSAGTDRSYEQYF
clone_size: .; j_call: TRBJ1-2; v_call: TRBV15; cdr3_aa: CATSRDGSYGYTF
clone_size: .; j_call: TRBJ2-1; v_call: TRBV10-2; cdr3_aa: CASSPGQGLDEQFF
clone_size: .; j_call: TRBJ2-7; v_call: TRBV7-3; cdr3_aa: CASSSLASSYEQYF
clone_size: .; j_call: TRBJ1-1; v_call: TRBV5-1; cdr3_aa: CASTWTANTEAFF
clone_size: .; j_call: TRBJ1-4; v_call: TRBV6-1; cdr3_aa: CASSMTPVPNEKLFF
clone_size: .; j_call: TRBJ1-3; v_call: TRBV6-6; cdr3_aa: CASRDSQRSSGNTIYF
clone_size: .; j_call: TRBJ1-1; v_call: TRBV6-1; cdr3_aa: CATHWNPDLGTEAFF
clone_size: .; j_call: TRBJ2-3; v_call: TRBV4-3; cdr3_aa: CASSLRGGTTDTQYF
clone_size: .; j_call: TRBJ2-7; v_call: TRBV5-4; cdr3_aa: CASSLAGTGGNEQYF
clone_size: .; j_call: TRBJ2-1; v_call: TRBV7-7; cdr3_aa: CASSDPASYNEQFF
clone_size: .; j_call: TRBJ1-2; v_call: TRBV11-3; cdr3_aa: CASSFRGGGYGYTF
clone_size: .; j_call: TRBJ2-7; v_call: TRBV4-1; cdr3_aa: CASSQEGASGKQYF
clone_size: .; j_call: TRBJ1-1; v_call: TRBV9; cdr3_aa: CASSPGTAPAEAFF
clone_size: .; j_call: TRBJ2-2; v_call: TRBV5-1; cdr3_aa: CASSEDREGPGELFF
clone_size: .; j_call: TRBJ2-3; v_call: TRBV5-4; cdr3_aa: CASSLETYSTDTQYF
clone_size: .; j_call: TRBJ2-5; v_call: TRBV29-1; cdr3_aa: CSAGGGRGGRGQETQYF
clone_size: .; j_call: TRBJ2-5; v_call: TRBV6-5; cdr3_aa: CASSLNWDRQETQYF
clone_size: .; j_call: TRBJ1-5; v_call: TRBV2; cdr3_aa: CATHRDSNQPQHF
clone_size: few; j_call: TRBJ1-2; v_call: TRBV21-1; cdr3_aa: CASRRTGYTF
clone_size: .; j_call: TRBJ2-1; v_call: TRBV6-1; cdr3_aa: CASQYNEQFF
clone_size: .; j_call: TRBJ1-4; v_call: TRBV5-1; cdr3_aa: CASSSSTVRREKLFF
clone_size: .; j_call: TRBJ1-1; v_call: TRBV29-1; cdr3_aa: CSVAPTVEAFF
clone_size: few; j_call: TRBJ1-2; v_call: TRBV10-2; cdr3_aa: CASSTTGLYGYTF
clone_size: few; j_call: TRBJ1-2; v_call: TRBV5-1; cdr3_aa: CASSIRQDSIGYTF
clone_size: .; j_call: TRBJ2-3; v_call: TRBV6-1; cdr3_aa: CASSTSGASTDTQYF
clone_size: .; j_call: TRBJ1-5; v_call: TRBV6-6; cdr3_aa: CASSTGGTQPQHF
clone_size: .; j_call: TRBJ1-1; v_call: TRBV5-6; cdr3_aa: CASSLGPTGAEAFF
clone_size: .; j_call: TRBJ2-2; v_call: TRBV9; cdr3_aa: CASSVALRGELFF
clone_size: once; j_call: TRBJ2-3; v_call: TRBV7-3; cdr3_aa: CASSPGLDESTDTQYF
clone_size: .; j_call: TRBJ2-3; v_call: TRBV30; cdr3_aa: CAWTTRGDTQYF
clone_size: medium-sized; j_call: TRBJ1-2; v_call: TRBV29-1; cdr3_aa: CSVEDPGQGLLVSGYTF
clone_size: few; j_call: TRBJ1-3; v_call: TRBV6-4; cdr3_aa: CASSRLDGTGNTIYF
clone_size: .; j_call: TRBJ2-1; v_call: TRBV7-2; cdr3_aa: CASTQALEQFF
clone_size: few; j_call: TRBJ2-7; v_call: TRBV12-5; cdr3_aa: CASGGTGAVEQYF
clone_size: .; j_call: TRBJ2-3; v_call: TRBV5-4; cdr3_aa: CASSSGTGGLSTDTQYF
clone_size: .; j_call: TRBJ1-2; v_call: TRBV30; cdr3_aa: CAWDRVNYGYTF
clone_size: few; j_call: TRBJ1-2; v_call: TRBV20-1; cdr3_aa: CSAEGQDVCTF
clone_size: few; j_call: TRBJ1-1; v_call: TRBV10-3; cdr3_aa: CAIRWDPNTEAFF
clone_size: few; j_call: TRBJ1-2; v_call: TRBV6-6; cdr3_aa: CASSHGTGNYGYTF
clone_size: once; j_call: TRBJ2-5; v_call: TRBV11-2; cdr3_aa: CASSYSGDQDQHF
clone_size: .; j_call: TRBJ2-2; v_call: TRBV2; cdr3_aa: CASTEQRGGTGELFF
clone_size: .; j_call: TRBJ2-7; v_call: TRBV29-1; cdr3_aa: CGVEVWGTGTYEQYF
clone_size: .; j_call: TRBJ2-5; v_call: TRBV6-1; cdr3_aa: CASSVAGGSQETQYF
clone_size: .; j_call: TRBJ1-1; v_call: TRBV19; cdr3_aa: CASTGLLNTEAFF
clone_size: once; j_call: TRBJ2-1; v_call: TRBV10-3; cdr3_aa: CAISKIGSSYNEQFF
clone_size: .; j_call: .; v_call: TRBV5-1; cdr3_aa: CASSWGDSAYEQYF
clone_size: .; j_call: TRBJ2-1; v_call: TRBV10-3; cdr3_aa: CAISDGPSAYNEQFF
clone_size: .; j_call: TRBJ2-7; v_call: TRBV5-1; cdr3_aa: CASSLEGTYEQYF
clone_size: .; j_call: TRBJ1-2; v_call: TRBV14; cdr3_aa: CASSPTGTYGYTF
clone_size: .; j_call: TRBJ1-4; v_call: TRBV9; cdr3_aa: CASSVFDRNEKLFF
clone_size: .; j_call: TRBJ1-1; v_call: TRBV10-3; cdr3_aa: CAISNDRAWRTEAFF
clone_size: .; j_call: TRBJ1-5; v_call: TRBV19; cdr3_aa: CASTPPDLGGGNQPQHF